This TCR beta chain was obtained from a study of patients and donors after allogeneic stem cell transplantation. Each CDR3 protein is one row after TCRdb ran MiXCR on the RT-PCR reads. The sample includes more than 850,000 distinct CDR3 sequences, approximately 19% seen only once; the top ten take roughly 6%. This clonotype appeared a few times. This TCR came from a human donor who was either an allogeneic HSCT recipient or a stem cell or donor lymphocyte infusion donor (not recorded which). It is not recorded whose cells these are; they may come from a transplant donor. The sequenced sample consisted of blood, either unsorted or a sorted T cell fraction (not recorded which).

As DNA, the CDR3 is TGTGCCAGCAGCTCCGATACAGGGGTTGGAAACACCATATATTTT. Encoded protein: CASSSDTGVGNTIYF. V usage is TRBV11-3 and J usage is TRBJ1-3, with TRBD1 matching over 7 bases. Germline assignment: CDR1 SGHNT and CDR2 YENEEA. J lost 3 bases, V lost 4 bases, and 6 bases had no gene match. This CDR3 comprises 15 residues. The variable domain in full, with the rest retrieved from reference TRBV11-3 and TRBJ1-3, is EAGVVQSPRYKIIEKKQPVAFWCNPISGHNTLYWYLQNLGQGPELLIRYENEEAVDDSQLPKDRFSAERLKGVDSTLKIQPAELGDSAVYLCASSSDTGVGNTIYFGEGSWLTVV.